Below, 24 T cell receptor beta chains from the same sample are listed, as sequenced in a study of patients and donors after allogeneic stem cell transplantation. TCRdb recomputed calls from the RT-PCR reads with MiXCR, one row per CDR3 protein. The table has roughly 940,000 distinct CDR3 sequences, 18% seen once. The sequenced sample consisted of blood, either unsorted or a sorted T cell fraction (not recorded which). The receptors derive from a human donor who was either an allogeneic HSCT recipient or a stem cell or donor lymphocyte infusion donor (not recorded which). It is not recorded whose cells these are; they may come from a transplant donor.

This clonotype was seen only a few times. The J gene is TRBJ1-2, the V gene TRBV5-6, with D maybe TRBD1 (5 bases). CDR1 SGHDT and CDR2 YYEEEE come from the germline V gene. V shed 0 bases and J shed 4 bases, with 7 bases lying between them. The CDR3 spans 13 residues. For the CDR3, the DNA is TGTGCCAGCAGCTTGGGGGACGTCTATGGCTACACCTTC. Its translation: CASSLGDVYGYTF.

This clonotype was found once. V gene TRBV20-1 combines with J gene TRBJ2-5, with D possibly TRBD1 on 5 matching bases. V dropped 2 bases and J dropped 5 bases, with 18 bases sitting between them. Per germline, CDR1 DFQATT and CDR2 SNEGSKA (reference sequence). The CDR3 totals 15 residues. CDR3 DNA: TGCAGTGCTAGACTCTTAGAAGGGGCTCGGGAGACCCAGTACTTC. Its translation: CSARLLEGARETQYF.

The chain combines TRBV20-1 with TRBJ2-1; TRBD2 aligns across 8 bases. The J segment lost 5 bases and the V segment lost 7 bases, leaving 13 bases of the junction unmatched. From germline, CDR1 is DFQATT and CDR2 SNEGSKA (reference sequence). CDR3 length: 15 residues. As DNA, the CDR3 is TGCAGTGTGCGGGGGGCCATCTACTCAAACAATGAGCAGTTCTTC. Protein product: CSVRGAIYSNNEQFF.

V is TRBV7-8 and J is TRBJ2-7, with 10 bases lining up with TRBD2. Looked up from germline, CDR1 is SGHVS and CDR2 is FQNEAQ. Germline trimming cut 3 bases from V and 0 bases from J; bases unmatched to any gene: 8. The CDR3 covers 17 residues. The CDR3 region is CASSLGRASGSSYEQYF. CDR3 DNA sequence: TGTGCCAGCAGCTTGGGAAGGGCTAGCGGGAGCTCCTACGAGCAGTACTTC.

This clonotype was observed a few times. The chain recombines TRBV7-8 with TRBJ2-3, with TRBD2 matching over 7 bases. Germline CDR1 SGHVS, CDR2 FQNEAQ. The CDR3 loop spans 16 amino acids. V shed 3 bases, J shed 8 bases, and the junction held 14 bases outside the gene matches. The CDR3 spells CASSFNRTSGSGTQYF. The CDR3 bases are TGTGCCAGCAGCTTTAACCGGACTAGTGGGAGTGGTACGCAGTATTTT.

This chain links TRBV9 with TRBJ1-1; a possible D gene is TRBD1 (5 bases). This CDR3 comprises 13 residues. Germline CDR1 is SGDLS and CDR2 is YYNGEE. V was trimmed by 2 bases and J by 4 bases, leaving 9 bases between them. The CDR3 loop is CASSVRDLTEAFF. CDR3 bases: TGTGCCAGCAGCGTTAGGGACCTCACTGAAGCTTTCTTT.

Regarding this clonotype: With a much larger clone just one base away, this may be a read error. V and J are TRBV6-2 or TRBV6-3 and TRBJ2-5, with D perhaps TRBD1 (6 bases). The length of the CDR3 is 11 residues. The germline V and J ends were trimmed by 7 bases and 5 bases, with 8 bases remaining between them. Germline-derived CDR1 and CDR2 are MNHEY and SVGEGT. The CDR3 region is CASTQGETQYF. The CDR3 DNA is TGTGCCAGCACCCAGGGGGAGACCCAGTACTTC.

This clonotype was counted ten times or more. V is TRBV4-1 and J is TRBJ2-7; D might be TRBD2 (5 bases). The germline V and J ends were trimmed by 3 bases and 4 bases, with 10 bases remaining between them. There are 13 residues in the CDR3. Germline CDR1 is MGHRA and CDR2 is YSYEKL. CDR3 sequence reads: CASSHGVGYEQYF. For the CDR3, the DNA is TGCGCCAGCAGCCACGGGGTGGGGTACGAGCAGTACTTC.

The rearrangement joins TRBV5-6 to TRBJ1-5, with D unclear. CDR1 and CDR2 (germline): SGHDT, YYEEEE. V lost 4 bases and J lost 5, with 16 bases in between. The CDR3 totals 15 residues. This chain's CDR3 is CASSSGFLQDQPQHF. CDR3 coding DNA: TGTGCCAGCAGCAGCGGTTTTCTTCAGGATCAGCCCCAGCATTTT. Complete variable domain (other parts from reference TRBV5-6 and TRBJ1-5): DAGVTQSPTHLIKTRGQQVTLRCSPKSGHDTVSWYQQALGQGPQFIFQYYEEEERQRGNFPDRFSGHQFPNYSSELNVNALLLGDSALYLCASSSGFLQDQPQHFGDGTRLSIL.

This clonotype has just a few counts. The chain recombines TRBV6-1 with TRBJ2-7, with TRBD2 identical over 9 bases. CDR1 is MNHNS and CDR2 is SASEGT in the germline V gene. This CDR3 comprises 14 residues. The junction had 5 bases not matched to a gene; V was cut back by 5 bases and J by 3 bases. This chain's CDR3 is CASSKRLAVYEQYF. CDR3 bases: TGTGCCAGCAGTAAGAGACTAGCGGTCTACGAGCAGTACTTC.

The chain couples TRBV10-3 to TRBJ2-1; 7 nucleotides agree with TRBD2. The germline V gene encodes CDR1 ENHRY and CDR2 SYGVKD. The CDR3 runs to 15 residues. The ends lost 3 bases at V and 8 bases at J; junction bases unmatched: 10. This CDR3 reads CAISDLAAQLHEQFF. In nucleotides, the CDR3 is TGTGCCATCAGTGACCTAGCGGCCCAACTCCATGAGCAGTTCTTC.

This clonotype was detected a few times. This sequence joins TRBV12-3 or TRBV12-4 and TRBJ1-5, with no clear D. The CDR3 contains 16 residues. With 2 bases removed from V and 4 bases from J, the gap between germline ends came to 15 bases. The DNA of the CDR3 is TGTGCCAGCAGTTTATGGAGAGGGCAAGGGAATCAGCCCCAGCATTTT. It translates to CASSLWRGQGNQPQHF.

This chain uses TRBV6-5 with TRBJ2-1; D is tentatively TRBD1 or TRBD2 (6 bases each). V shed 0 bases and J shed 7 bases, with 13 bases lying between them. CDR1 is MNHEY and CDR2 is SVGAGI in the germline V gene. The CDR3 is 15 residues long. CDR3 sequence reads: CASSYSARGANEQFF. For the CDR3, the DNA is TGTGCCAGCAGTTACTCGGCAAGGGGGGCTAATGAGCAGTTCTTC.

This clonotype was seen more than once but under ten times. The chain combines TRBV4-2 with TRBJ1-2; a possible D gene is TRBD1 (5 bases). Germline V CDR1 and CDR2: LGHNA, YNFKEQ. The ends were cut back, 0 bases at V and 9 bases at J, with 20 bases in the middle. The CDR3 length is 16 residues. The CDR3: CASSQDPTGGGRSYTF. CDR3 bases: TGTGCCAGCAGCCAAGATCCCACGGGGGGAGGTAGAAGCTACACCTTC.

The chain couples TRBV20-1 to TRBJ2-2; TRBD1 aligns across 10 bases. This CDR3 has 18 amino acids. Germline trimming cut 2 bases from V and 4 bases from J; bases unmatched to any gene: 13. The germline CDR1 and CDR2 sequences are DFQATT and SNEGSKA (reference sequence). CDR3 amino acids: CSARSPRPGQGPTGELFF. CDR3 nucleotides: TGCAGTGCTAGATCCCCGCGGCCGGGACAGGGGCCCACCGGGGAGCTGTTTTTT.

The genes are TRBV4-2 and TRBJ2-1, with 8 bases lining up with TRBD2. The CDR3 length is 12 residues. V trimming: 4 bases; J trimming: 15 bases; junction bases outside the gene matches: 8. The germline gives CDR1 LGHNA, CDR2 YNFKEQ. The CDR3 sequence is CASSRVGTSVFF. The CDR3 nucleotides are TGTGCCAGCAGCCGCGTCGGGACTAGTGTGTTCTTC.

This clonotype was seen many times. The V and J genes are TRBV12-3 or TRBV12-4 and TRBJ2-3; D gene ambiguous. CDR3 size: 14 residues. V was pared by 6 bases and J by 3 bases, with 13 bases between. CDR3 coding DNA: TGTGCCAGCAGCCCGCTGGGGATAACAGATACGCAGTATTTT. This translates into CASSPLGITDTQYF.

This clonotype came up a few times. The chain employs TRBV7-9 and TRBJ2-7; 9 bases are shared with TRBD1. Germline CDR1 and CDR2: SEHNR and FQNEAQ (reference sequence). The CDR3 runs 14 residues. V shed 1 base, J shed 5 bases, and the junction held 3 bases outside the gene matches. The CDR3 here is CASSLGTGADEQYF. DNA for the CDR3: TGTGCCAGCAGCTTAGGGACAGGGGCGGACGAGCAGTACTTC.

The rearrangement uses TRBV2 and TRBJ2-1; TRBD2 aligns across 7 bases. The CDR3 spans 14 residues. V lost 0 bases to trimming and J lost 10 bases; unmatched junction nucleotides: 6. Germline loops: CDR1 SNHLY, CDR2 FYNNEI. This chain's CDR3 is CASSEALRGDEQFF. The DNA of the CDR3 is TGTGCCAGCAGTGAAGCGCTTCGGGGGGACGAGCAGTTCTTC. The entire variable domain, with the rest obtained from reference TRBV2 and TRBJ2-1, is as follows: EPEVTQTPSHQVTQMGQEVILRCVPISNHLYFYWYRQILGQKVEFLVSFYNNEISEKSEIFDDQFSVERPDGSNFTLKIRSTKLEDSAMYFCASSEALRGDEQFFGPGTRLTVL.

Note on this clonotype: The germline gene is not matched at one end of the junction; a read error may be the cause. The chain combines TRBV30 with TRBJ2-1; TRBD1 aligns across 7 bases. The CDR3 loop spans 14 amino acids. CDR1 GTSNPN and CDR2 SVGIG come from the germline V gene (reference sequence). This CDR3 reads CAWTPTGLGDEQFF. The CDR3 region has the DNA TGTGCCTGGACTCCGACAGGGCTCGGGGATGAGCAGTTCTTT.

This clonotype was observed a handful of times. The J gene is TRBJ1-5, the V gene TRBV20-1; 7 bases align to TRBD1. Germline CDR1 is DFQATT and CDR2 is SNEGSKA (reference sequence). The ends lost 6 bases at V and 4 bases at J; junction bases unmatched: 6. The CDR3 sequence is 13 residues long. Here the CDR3 DNA reads TGCAGTGCCCAGGGACAGTTAAATCAGCCCCAGCATTTT. It specifies CSAQGQLNQPQHF.

V usage is TRBV12-3 or TRBV12-4 and J usage is TRBJ1-3; TRBD1 matches at 8 bases. Trimming took 6 bases from V and 2 from J; bases not matched to a gene: 0. This CDR3 region has 13 residues. The CDR3 bases are TGTGCCAGCAGGGGACAGGCTGGAAACACCATATATTTT. This gives the protein CASRGQAGNTIYF.

This clonotype has a handful of counts. The rearrangement links TRBV6-2 or TRBV6-3 to TRBJ2-1; perhaps TRBD1 as D (6 bases). The CDR3 length is 14 residues. V was shortened by 6 bases and J by 4 bases, with 13 bases between the two germline ends. Germline-derived CDR1 and CDR2 are MNHEY and SVGEGT. CDR3 sequence (DNA): TGTGCCAGCAGCAACCGGGACACTTACAATGAGCAGTTCTTC. Translated: CASSNRDTYNEQFF.

This chain connects TRBV5-1 to TRBJ1-4; D gene unclear. V dropped 4 bases and J dropped 7 bases, with 8 bases sitting between them. Germline CDR1 reads SGHRS; CDR2 reads YFSETQ. This CDR3 has 12 amino acids. CDR3 nucleotides: TGCGCCAGCAGCACGGACGGTGAAAAACTGTTTTTT. This encodes CASSTDGEKLFF.